This T cell receptor beta chain was sequenced during a study of neurological immune-mediated disorders (dated by TCRdb to about 2019). Regarding the study in general: Using UMI-based sequencing, the study compared peripheral blood TCR-beta repertoires from patients with HTLV-I-associated myelopathy (HAM/TSP), patients with multiple sclerosis, and healthy controls. The approximately 98 TCR-beta libraries included longitudinal samples, technical triplicates and paired sorted CD4+ and CD8+ T-cell subsets alongside PBMC samples. The cohort included approximately 70 subjects: some 14 with HAM/TSP, about 34 with multiple sclerosis, and about 20 healthy controls. Results the study describes overall, beyond this receptor: TCR clonal expansion was highest in HAM/TSP patients and lowest in MS patients, with MS patients falling below even healthy controls. Across subjects, expanded clones never shared an identical CDR3 amino acid sequence, which suggests that the TCR-beta repertoires in every group were private.

Between the V and J ends, shortened by 2 bases and 1 base respectively, the junction contains 8 bases. Taken from cysteine to phenylalanine, the CDR3 has 13 residues. This entry keeps only the CDR3 DNA: 39 bases, framed from base 1. The germline V gene (reference sequence) provides CDR1 DFQATT and CDR2 SNEGSKA. For unsorted PBMC libraries, 2 million PBMCs were used after storage in RNAlater at -80 degrees C until RNA extraction. Peripheral blood underwent Ficoll-Hypaque density gradient centrifugation to isolate PBMCs, which were then cryopreserved in liquid nitrogen. In its sample, this clonotype was seen many times. No antigen is known for it. The record has no base qualities; no much larger clone is one base away. To synthesize cDNA, template-switch 5'RACE was performed with a primer carrying a 10-nucleotide random unique molecular identifier so that each TCR transcript was tagged. Every sequencing run yielded over 160 million TCR-beta sequences covering 15-18 subjects. The RNeasy kit was used to extract total RNA. Using the KAPA Real-time Library Amplification kit, TCR-beta VDJ regions were amplified with primers for the TCR constant region and the 5'RACE anchor. Sample indexes and Illumina adaptors were added in a first PCR, after which library yield was increased in a second PCR. After Ampure bead purification, the roughly 650 bp TCR product was size-selected on a 2% E-gel SizeSelection system. Library quality was checked on a Bioanalyzer, concentration was measured with Qubit, and libraries were quantified with the Kapa Library Quantification kit before pooling. Libraries were sequenced paired-end 2 x 150 bp on an Illumina HiSeq 2500. To increase sequence diversity, about 25-31% phiX was spiked into each library pool. The authors' analysis ran thus. Quality-filtered reads were processed with the UMI-based MiGEC pipeline, and over 75% of raw TCR sequences were removed by the MiGEC pipeline during error correction. VDJ genes were aligned to IMGT germline references, and clonotypes were defined by unique CDR3 amino acid sequence plus V-J genes. VDJtools evaluated clonal expansion, Shannon diversity and CDR3 relatedness (CalcPairwiseDistances, ClusterSamples); CLCbio workbench built phylogenetic trees. A clone was classed as expanded if it had 8 or more unique UMIs, a cutoff based on coefficient-of-variation modelling across technical triplicates. TCRdb cleaned the public reads at Q25 with fastp, built clones with MiXCR and kept in-frame beta chains. Every entry covers one CDR3 protein and lists the most common genes and DNA from its rows. TCRdb, rather than the study authors, made the V and J calls. This sample holds tens of thousands of distinct CDR3 sequences; roughly 15% were observed only once. The ten top clones hold 20% to 30% of the sample.

The sequenced sample consisted of PBMCs. This TCR derives from a woman between 45 and 65 years old with HTLV-1-associated myelopathy (HAM/TSP). Here the chain combines TRBV20-1 and TRBJ1-1, with the D gene too uncertain to name. CDR3 protein: CSARRVTNTEAFF. The DNA sequence follows: TGCAGTGCTAGAAGGGTTACGAACACTGAAGCTTTCTTT.